A selection of T cell receptor beta chains follows, all from one sample in a study of shared clonotypes between healthy human individuals. This table comes from immunoSEQ multiplex PCR, and its TCRdb copy is limited to in-frame clones, with some not included. The table records 650,000 to 800,000 clones, roughly 72% of them present only once. Sample: memory CD4+ T cells sorted from blood. The receptors here all came from a woman between 25 and 40 years old in good health. The CDR3 runs from the conserved cysteine through the conserved F or W.

TRBV7-3	TRBJ2-3	CASSPGLATDTQYF
TRBV7-2	TRBJ2-3	CASSFMAGGRTDTQYF
TRBV9	TRBJ2-1	CASSGATRGNEQFF
TRBV11-2	TRBJ2-3	CASRGSGKRGDTQYF
TRBV14	TRBJ2-7	CASSQRQNSGSWGEQYF
TRBV18	TRBJ1-5	CASSPLGQGNQPQHF
TRBV6-1	TRBJ2-7	CASSFGYYEQYF
TRBV30	TRBJ2-7	CALRALAGGPDKYEQYF
TRBV5-5	TRBJ2-7	CASSLEAATYEQYF
TRBV4-1	TRBJ2-7	CASSPGLAGGGLIEQYF
TRBV30	TRBJ2-2	CAWSVWQGAWTGELFF
TRBV5-1	TRBJ2-7	CASTKLPAGPTKRLWNF
TRBV30	TRBJ1-5	CAWSLGADNQPQHF
TRBV6-5	TRBJ2-7	CASRRAGVTSEQYF
TRBV6-5	TRBJ1-2	CASSNRNYGYTF
TRBV5-4	TRBJ1-2	CASSLSGRGNYGYTF
TRBV30	TRBJ1-3	CACLGTGRSGNTIYF
TRBV5-6	TRBJ2-2	CASSPGLAGITNTGELFF
TRBV9	TRBJ2-3	CASSVGRRDSTDTQYF
TRBV2	TRBJ2-1	CASNAQGEQFF
TRBV19	TRBJ2-7	CASSRQGSSYEQYF
TRBV7-8	NA	CASSLQGNYEQYF
TRBV28	TRBJ1-3	CASSDSNSGNTIYF
TRBV28	TRBJ1-5	CASSSRVPPQHF
TRBV2	TRBJ1-2	CASSDTTLSSGYTF
TRBV28	TRBJ1-5	CASSLIDTSGNQPQHF
TRBV4-1	TRBJ2-1	CASSQVDLFAYNEQFF
TRBV11-2	TRBJ2-7	CASSSLRVAYEQYF
TRBV29-1	TRBJ2-2	CSVRTGTSNAGELFF
TRBV7-8	TRBJ2-7	CASGGLAGSEQYF
TRBV7-8	TRBJ2-7	CASSLGWGQGLSYEQYF
TRBV30	TRBJ2-2	CAWRRPGTGNTGELFF
TRBV5-8	TRBJ2-6	CASSRGLLMWGANVLTF
TRBV5-1	TRBJ2-1	CASSLLAGGPNEQFF
TRBV7-8	TRBJ2-7	CASSFSERSYEQYF
TRBV7-2	TRBJ1-1	CASSYGRNTEAFF
TRBV6-1	TRBJ2-1	CASSDLAGVYNEQFF
TRBV2	TRBJ1-5	CASRMAWARRRGNQPQHF
TRBV9	TRBJ2-7	CASSVSGGGHEQYF
TRBV7-2	TRBJ1-4	CASSLIRNEKLFF
TRBV28	TRBJ2-3	CASSLYLGDGRTDTQYF
TRBV28	TRBJ2-3	CASSPPFLARSTDTQYF
TRBV4-1	TRBJ1-1	CASSQPAQNTEAFF
TRBV11-3	TRBJ2-7	CASSLGGLYEQYF
TRBV18	TRBJ1-2	CASSPGPDPGYTF
TRBV10-2	TRBJ2-5	CASSESGPETQYF
TRBV25-1	TRBJ2-7	CASSDLGREQYF
TRBV5-5	TRBJ1-2	CASSYLGDLYGYTF
TRBV28	TRBJ2-5	CASKSGLFQETQYF
TRBV18	TRBJ2-2	CASSPGQRTGELFF
TRBV2	TRBJ1-1	CATLIRGERAFF